The 16 T cell receptor beta chains presented below share a single source sample, sequenced in a study of CD8 T cells in Susac syndrome. A quantity of about 0.5 to 1 ug RNA underwent reverse transcription using random hexamers. TCRdb reprocessed the immunoSEQ multiplex PCR reads via MiXCR and lists one record per CDR3 protein. The profile shows about 180,000 distinct CDR3 sequences, about 95% of them singletons. The sample comprised CD4+ T cells from PBMCs. The source of these receptors is a human donor with Susac syndrome.

This chain joins TRBV20-1 and TRBJ2-1; maybe TRBD1 (6 bases). The V end was cut by 4 bases, the J end by 4 bases, with 11 bases between. Germline-derived CDR1 and CDR2 are DFQATT and SNEGSKA (reference sequence). This CDR3 has 13 residues. DNA for the CDR3: TGCAGTGCTACCTTGGACAGTTACAATGAGCAGTTCTTC. Amino acid sequence: CSATLDSYNEQFF.

V gene TRBV4-1 combines with J gene TRBJ1-1; possible D gene TRBD1, 6 bases. Germline V gives CDR1 MGHRA, CDR2 YSYEKL. The CDR3 is 14 amino acids. The ends were cut back, 3 bases at V and 3 bases at J, with 11 bases in the middle. This CDR3 reads CASSHDRTDTEAFF. DNA for the CDR3: TGCGCCAGCAGCCATGACCGGACAGACACTGAAGCTTTCTTT.

The chain carries TRBV30 and TRBJ1-6, with unresolved D. V lost 8 bases to trimming and J lost 8 bases, with 10 bases between them. The CDR3 sequence is 11 residues long. Germline values: CDR1 GTSNPN, CDR2 SVGIG (reference sequence). For the CDR3, the DNA is TGTGCCATGGCTAGGTATTCACCCCTCCACTTT. As protein: CAMARYSPLHF.

The V and J genes are TRBV7-2 and TRBJ1-4; 9 nucleotides align to TRBD1. With 6 bases clipped from V and 8 bases from J, the junction kept 10 bases outside the gene matches. The CDR3 is 15 amino acids. From germline, CDR1 is SGHTA and CDR2 FQGNSA. CDR3 sequence (DNA): TGTGCCAGCAGTTTTTCCGGGACAGGGTACGAAAAACTGTTTTTT. Translated, it gives CASSFSGTGYEKLFF.

A single count supports this clonotype. This chain uses TRBV30 with TRBJ2-3, with D unclear. CDR3 size: 12 residues. Germline V gives CDR1 GTSNPN, CDR2 SVGIG (reference sequence). V dropped 1 base and J dropped 0 bases, with 2 bases sitting between them. This CDR3 reads CAWSESTDTQYF. The CDR3, as DNA: TGTGCCTGGAGTGAGAGCACAGATACGCAGTATTTT.

This chain connects TRBV20-1 to TRBJ1-2, with D maybe TRBD1 (5 bases). The V gene lost 0 bases and the J gene lost 3 bases, with 14 bases spanning the gap. CDR1 is DFQATT and CDR2 is SNEGSKA in the germline V gene (reference sequence). The CDR3 covers 15 residues. CDR3 protein: CSARDRQGRDYGYTF. CDR3 in DNA: TGCAGTGCTAGAGATCGGCAGGGTAGGGACTATGGCTACACCTTC.

This clonotype was observed a single time. The V call is TRBV9, the J call TRBJ1-5, with D uncertain. V lost 5 bases, J lost 3 bases, and 15 bases lay in between. The V gene's germline CDR1 is SGDLS and CDR2 YYNGEE. This CDR3 comprises 15 residues. The CDR3 sequence: CASSPTGGHNQPQHF. CDR3 nucleotides: TGTGCCAGCAGTCCCACTGGAGGCCACAATCAGCCCCAGCATTTT.

This clonotype has just one count. The gene calls are TRBV6-1 and TRBJ1-5; 7 bases map to TRBD1. The trim removed 8 bases at V and 5 bases at J, leaving 18 bases unmatched. The CDR3 is made up of 17 amino acids. CDR1 MNHNS and CDR2 SASEGT come from the germline V gene. This CDR3 reads CASGKDRTAVEYQPQHF. For the CDR3, the DNA is TGTGCCAGCGGGAAGGACAGGACTGCCGTGGAGTATCAGCCCCAGCATTTT.

The rearrangement links TRBV11-2 to TRBJ2-1; possible D gene TRBD2, 6 bases. Per germline, CDR1 SGHAT and CDR2 FQNNGV. Deletions cut 3 bases from V and 6 bases from J, with 30 bases between. The CDR3 sequence is 20 residues long. CDR3 region: CASSFSVVAGSSGRINEQFF. CDR3 coding DNA: TGTGCCAGCAGCTTTTCCGTAGTGGCGGGATCCTCGGGTCGGATCAATGAGCAGTTCTTC.

The CDR3 protein is CASSEYSHRDGEAFF. CDR3 in DNA: TGTGCCAGCAGTGAATATTCGCACAGGGACGGTGAAGCTTTCTTT. V and J are TRBV25-1 and TRBJ1-1, with D maybe TRBD1 (6 bases). CDR1 and CDR2 from the germline V gene are MGHDK and SYGVNS. Trimming cost V 0 bases and J 7 bases, with 15 bases left between them. This CDR3 is 15 amino acids long. Looking up the rest from reference TRBV25-1 and TRBJ1-1 gives the full variable domain: EADIYQTPRYLVIGTGKKITLECSQTMGHDKMYWYQQDPGMELHLIHYSYGVNSTEKGDLSSESTVSRIRTEHFPLTLESARPSHTSQYLCASSEYSHRDGEAFFGQGTRLTVV.

This rearrangement joins TRBV4-3 to TRBJ2-7; possibly TRBD1 for D (5 bases). Trimming removed 0 bases at V and 8 bases at J, with 8 bases between. The CDR3 has 12 amino acids. The germline V gene has CDR1 LGHNA and CDR2 YSLEER. The CDR3 DNA reads as TGCGCCAGCAGCCAAGATAAGGGGAAGCAGTACTTC. Protein product: CASSQDKGKQYF.

This rearrangement joins TRBV10-3 to TRBJ2-6, with TRBD1 identical over 7 bases. Trimming took 3 bases from V and 2 from J; bases not matched to a gene: 13. Germline V gene sequence: CDR1 ENHRY, CDR2 SYGVKD. This CDR3 has 19 amino acids. The CDR3 spells CAISDPMTGFSPGANVLTF. CDR3 bases: TGTGCCATCAGTGACCCTATGACAGGGTTCTCTCCTGGGGCCAACGTCCTGACTTTC.

In this sample, this clonotype turned up a few times. This chain uses TRBV5-1 with TRBJ2-7; 9 positions match TRBD2. Germline V gene lookup returns CDR1 SGHRS and CDR2 YFSETQ. The J segment lost 1 base and the V segment lost 2 bases, leaving 7 bases of the junction unmatched. The CDR3 loop spans 16 amino acids. CDR3 sequence (DNA): TGCGCCAGCAGCTTCCCGGCGGGGGGGCAATCCTACGAGCAGTACTTC. The encoded protein is CASSFPAGGQSYEQYF.

The chain combines TRBV20-1 with TRBJ1-2; D is unresolved. From germline, CDR1 is DFQATT and CDR2 SNEGSKA (reference sequence). The CDR3 has 14 amino acids. Trimming took off 5 bases at V and 4 bases at J, with 17 bases between the two ends. In DNA, the CDR3 is TGCAGTGCTCAGACACTAAAGTTGGGCTATGGCTACACCTTC. Protein sequence: CSAQTLKLGYGYTF.

The V and J genes are TRBV2 and TRBJ1-2; D gene unclear. The germline V gene has CDR1 SNHLY and CDR2 FYNNEI. The CDR3 is 14 amino acids. Deletions cut 0 bases from V and 4 bases from J, with 9 bases between. The CDR3 spells CASSEASDLYGYTF. CDR3 DNA: TGTGCCAGCAGTGAAGCGTCCGACCTCTATGGCTACACCTTC.

V gene TRBV20-1 combines with J gene TRBJ2-1; 7 nucleotides match TRBD2. Germline V gene data show CDR1 as DFQATT and CDR2 as SNEGSKA (reference sequence). The CDR3 is 11 residues long. The CDR3 sequence: CSKTSVLEQFF. CDR3 DNA: TGCAGCAAAACTAGCGTTCTTGAGCAGTTCTTC.